This T cell receptor beta chain was observed in a study of T-cell memory formation after mild COVID-19 (dated by TCRdb to the early 2020s). Regarding the study in general: Most TCR sequence clusters were specific to one of the two donors. T-cell clones expanding and contracting after mild COVID-19 in two donors were tracked by longitudinal TCRalpha and TCRbeta repertoire sequencing. The cohort comprised two young, previously healthy adult volunteers, one female and one male.

The sample was run on an Illumina NovaSeq 6000. TCRalpha and TCRbeta cDNA libraries were constructed by 5'RACE with constant-segment primers, with sample barcodes and unique molecular identifiers being introduced. Trizol reagent was used to extract RNA from every sample. The libraries were amplified in two PCR steps, and the second step added a second sample barcode and Illumina TruSeq adapters. The libraries were sequenced on an Illumina NovaSeq using 2 x 150 bp paired-end reads. The original pipeline was this. Reads were demultiplexed and collapsed into UMI-guided consensus sequences with migec v1.2.7. Using mixcr v2.1.11, UMI consensuses were aligned to TRA and TRB V and J templates and then assembled into clonotypes. A clonotype was counted as expanded or contracted only when both edgeR and NoisET called the clonotype significant, with the noise models trained on biological replicates. For edgeR calls, the cutoffs were a false discovery rate-adjusted p below 0.01 and a log2 fold-change threshold of 1. As an exploratory analysis of dynamics, PCA with hierarchical clustering was applied to max-normalized trajectories of the 1000 most abundant clonotypes. Separately sequenced CD4+ and CD8+ repertoires were used to assign a CD4 or CD8 phenotype to each responding clone. TCRdb trimmed public reads at Q25 via fastp, called clones via MiXCR and kept in-frame beta chains. Merged by CDR3 protein, the rows form single entries marked with the most common genes and DNA. These V and J calls are TCRdb output, not the study's own analysis. Present in this sample are around 500,000 distinct CDR3 sequences, roughly 20% of which were seen just once. Jointly, the top ten make up roughly 12% of the sample.

What the research found in general, with its limitations: Clones that contracted from day 15 to 85 showed balanced CD4/CD8 phenotypes, whereas a second wave of clones that expanded from day 15 to 37 leaned towards CD4+. The detection of some responding clones in pre-infection memory suggests that pre-existing cross-reactive memory T cells joined the SARS-CoV-2 response. The study covered only two mild cases, and larger cohorts including severe cases with pre-infection samples were considered necessary. SARS-CoV-2 specificity was not confirmed for the second-wave clones peaking on day 37. Contracting CD4+ clones appeared mostly in the CM and EM memory subsets, whereas CD8+ clones were enriched in EMRA.

At the junction V is shortened by 3 bases and J by 2 bases, with 13 bases in between. For CDR1 and CDR2, the germline V gene lists SGHRS and YFSETQ. Spanning cysteine to phenylalanine, the CDR3 consists of 15 amino acids. Only the CDR3 region is kept as DNA, spanning 45 bases read in frame from base 1. Ficoll-Paque density gradient centrifugation was used to isolate PBMCs. This clonotype was counted between two and nine times. Its antigen is not yet known. Base quality data are lacking; no much larger clone is found one base away. Recombination linked TRBV5-1 to TRBJ2-3, with no confident D gene call. Sequencing was performed on PBMCs or a T cell subset sorted from them (not recorded which). The receptor was derived from an adult woman who had mild COVID-19 (a few samples of this study predate the infection). The sample titles of this study are shuffled in the database, so cell type and time point are left out; the donor was told from shared clones. The DNA sequence is TGCGCCAGCAGCTCCAACGGGCCTTACACAGATACGCAGTATTTT. Its protein product is CASSSNGPYTDTQYF. Here the CDR3 is joined to the reference TRBV5-1 and TRBJ2-3 genes, and the full variable domain is: KAGVTQTPRYLIKTRGQQVTLSCSPISGHRSVSWYQQTPGQGLQFLFEYFSETQRNKGNFPGRFSGRQFSNSRSEMNVSTLELGDSALYLCASSSNGPYTDTQYFGPGTRLTVL.